A selection of T cell receptor beta chains follows, all from one sample in a study of radiation and T cells in renal cell carcinoma. The table came from immunoSEQ multiplex PCR; TCRdb's copy has only in-frame clones and leaves some out. The sample yields 150,000 to 190,000 clones, approximately 90% seen once. Sequences were derived from blood, sampled from a patient whose treatment included radiotherapy and nephrectomy. These receptors originate from a woman aged 50 to 60 with renal cell carcinoma. CDR3s include the opening cysteine and the closing phenylalanine or tryptophan. A D gene is named only where the DNA matches it firmly. The size entry is marked missing in some rows and otherwise reads once, few, many or a size class.

j_gene | abundance | len | v_gene | d_gene | CDR3aa | CDR3nt
TRBJ2-6 | - | 18 | TRBV5-1 | TRBD1 | CASSLDAQGASGANVLTF | TGCGCCAGCAGCTTGGATGCTCAGGGGGCCTCTGGGGCCAACGTCCTGACTTTC
TRBJ1-1 | - | 15 | TRBV6-6 | - | CASSYSIGMNTEAFF | TGTGCCAGCAGTTACTCGATTGGGATGAACACTGAAGCTTTCTTT
TRBJ1-3 | - | 16 | TRBV7-2 | - | CASSLNPSSSGNTIYF | TGTGCCAGCAGCTTAAACCCATCGAGCTCTGGAAACACCATATATTTT
TRBJ2-3 | - | 11 | TRBV20-1 | - | CSASPGDTQYF | TGCAGTGCTAGTCCAGGTGATACGCAGTATTTT
TRBJ1-1 | - | 14 | TRBV5-1 | - | CASSLSRDSGKAFF | TGCGCCAGCAGCTTGTCCCGGGACTCCGGAAAAGCTTTCTTT
TRBJ1-1 | - | 13 | TRBV6-6 | - | CASSYSWQPEAFF | TGTGCCAGCAGTTACTCGTGGCAGCCTGAAGCTTTCTTT
TRBJ2-3 | once | 17 | TRBV2 | TRBD2 | CASRRPGLAGGPDTQYF | TGTGCCAGCAGGCGCCCGGGACTAGCGGGGGGTCCAGATACGCAGTATTTT
TRBJ1-1 | few | 12 | TRBV29-1 | - | CSVEFVNTEAFF | TGCAGCGTTGAATTCGTGAACACTGAAGCTTTCTTT
TRBJ1-2 | - | 16 | TRBV19 | TRBD1 | CASSPGGQGRSVGYTF | TGTGCCAGTAGTCCGGGAGGACAGGGGAGAAGTGTTGGCTACACCTTC
TRBJ1-1 | - | 13 | TRBV2 | TRBD1 | CASSEQGAIEAFF | TGTGCCAGCAGCGAACAGGGGGCGATTGAAGCTTTCTTT
TRBJ1-3 | - | 16 | TRBV4-3 | - | CASSQSFQETGNTIYF | TGCGCCAGCAGCCAGTCCTTTCAGGAGACTGGAAACACCATATATTTT
TRBJ1-2 | - | 15 | TRBV19 | - | CASSISRATGYGYTF | TGTGCCAGTAGTATAAGTAGGGCGACCGGCTATGGCTACACCTTC
TRBJ1-5 | - | 15 | TRBV12-5 | - | CASGLVGAGSQPQHF | TGTGCTAGTGGTTTGGTGGGAGCGGGTTCCCAGCCCCAGCATTTT
TRBJ2-3 | - | 15 | TRBV5-4 | - | CASSLSGGPADTQYF | TGTGCCAGCAGCTTGTCCGGGGGGCCAGCAGATACGCAGTATTTT
TRBJ1-1 | - | 14 | TRBV9 | TRBD1 | CASSVGQVNTEAFF | TGTGCCAGCAGCGTCGGACAGGTGAACACTGAAGCTTTCTTT
TRBJ2-7 | once | 15 | TRBV25-1 | TRBD1 | CASSDPGQGHYEQYF | TGTGCCAGCAGTGACCCGGGACAGGGCCACTACGAGCAGTACTTC
TRBJ1-2 | once | 11 | TRBV29-1 | - | CTAGGDYGYTF | TGCACCGCGGGGGGGGACTATGGCTACACCTTC
TRBJ1-1 | - | 16 | TRBV18 | TRBD1 | CASSPLMERTGLEAFF | TGTGCCAGCTCACCACTAATGGAAAGGACAGGGCTTGAAGCTTTCTTT
TRBJ2-5 | - | 17 | TRBV4-2 | TRBD2 | CASSRVGASGDQETQYF | TGTGCCAGCAGCCGGGTTGGGGCTAGCGGGGACCAAGAGACCCAGTACTTC
TRBJ1-1 | few | 16 | TRBV18 | TRBD1 | CASSPRGQGLNTEAFF | TGTGCCAGCTCACCCCGAGGACAGGGATTGAACACTGAAGCTTTCTTT
TRBJ2-5 | - | 18 | TRBV7-2 | TRBD1 | CASSSRNWTGDRLETQYF | TGTGCCAGCAGCTCGCGTAATTGGACAGGGGACAGGTTGGAGACCCAGTACTTC
TRBJ2-3 | - | 14 | TRBV2 | - | CASSVLAYQNTQYF | TGTGCCAGCAGTGTGTTGGCCTACCAAAATACGCAGTATTTT
TRBJ2-1 | - | 17 | TRBV21-1 | - | CASSNEHRGRSYNEQFF | TGTGCCAGCAGCAACGAACACAGGGGGCGATCCTACAATGAGCAGTTCTTC
TRBJ1-5 | - | 15 | TRBV6-1 | TRBD1 | CASKERQGVNQPQHF | TGTGCCAGCAAGGAGCGGCAGGGGGTTAATCAGCCCCAGCATTTT
TRBJ2-3 | - | 15 | TRBV6-6 | TRBD1 | CASRPGTGEADTQYF | TGTGCCAGCAGGCCCGGGACAGGGGAGGCAGATACGCAGTATTTT
TRBJ2-5 | - | 15 | TRBV14 | - | CASSQATGSGETQYF | TGTGCCAGCAGCCAAGCGACGGGAAGTGGAGAGACCCAGTACTTC
TRBJ1-3 | - | 14 | TRBV29-1 | - | CSVDPGQSGNTIYF | TGCAGCGTTGATCCTGGACAGTCTGGAAACACCATATATTTT
TRBJ2-3 | - | 16 | TRBV5-1 | TRBD2 | CASSPTTSGGLVGQYF | TGCGCCAGCAGCCCGACTACTAGCGGGGGATTAGTGGGGCAGTATTTT
TRBJ2-3 | - | 15 | TRBV7-6 | - | CASSLVDSSTDTQYF | TGTGCCAGCAGCTTAGTTGACAGTAGCACAGATACGCAGTATTTT
TRBJ2-6 | - | 15 | TRBV19 | - | CASSKRGSGANVLTF | TGTGCCAGTAGTAAGAGGGGCTCTGGGGCCAACGTCCTGACTTTC
TRBJ1-1 | - | 17 | TRBV5-6 | - | CASSRHGAVILNTEAFF | TGTGCCAGCAGCCGGCATGGGGCTGTGATATTGAACACTGAAGCTTTCTTT
TRBJ1-4 | - | 13 | TRBV6-6 | - | CASREGAREKLFF | TGTGCCAGCAGGGAGGGAGCACGGGAAAAACTGTTTTTT
TRBJ2-1 | - | 13 | TRBV6-5 | - | CASSREGRAILFF | TGTGCCAGCAGTAGAGAGGGACGGGCAATTCTGTTCTTC
TRBJ1-4 | medium-sized | 15 | TRBV6-5 | - | CASSRYWAPVPKLFF | TGTGCCAGCAGCCGATACTGGGCCCCAGTCCCAAAACTGTTTTTT
TRBJ1-2 | - | 13 | TRBV7-8 | - | CASSLVGFDGYTF | TGTGCCAGCAGCTTAGTAGGGTTCGATGGCTACACCTTC
TRBJ2-3 | - | 15 | TRBV19 | - | CASSLTATSTDTQYF | TGTGCCAGTAGTTTAACAGCTACTAGCACAGATACGCAGTATTTT
TRBJ2-6 | - | 16 | TRBV18 | - | CAARGGLSSGANVLTF | TGTGCCGCCCGGGGAGGCCTCAGCTCTGGGGCCAACGTCCTGACTTTC
TRBJ1-1 | - | 12 | TRBV13 | - | CASSFSMAEAFF | TGTGCCAGCAGCTTCTCTATGGCTGAAGCTTTCTTT
TRBJ2-3 | - | 18 | TRBV14 | - | CASSQERRLITSTDTQYF | TGTGCCAGCAGCCAAGAGCGGCGCCTTATTACTAGCACAGATACGCAGTATTTT
TRBJ1-4 | - | 15 | TRBV29-1 | TRBD1 | CSVEGDRGSNEKLFF | TGCAGCGTTGAGGGAGACAGGGGATCTAATGAAAAACTGTTTTTT
TRBJ1-3 | few | 12 | TRBV5-1 | - | CASRSLGNTIYF | TGCGCCAGCAGGTCCCTCGGAAACACCATATATTTT
TRBJ2-1 | - | 15 | TRBV5-1 | - | CASSLVALIGNEQFF | TGCGCCAGCAGCTTGGTAGCCTTGATAGGGAATGAGCAGTTCTTC
TRBJ2-7 | - | 15 | TRBV7-9 | - | CASSLAWQGTYEQYF | TGTGCCAGCAGCTTAGCGTGGCAGGGGACCTACGAGCAGTACTTC
TRBJ1-6 | - | 14 | TRBV5-1 | - | CASSLSQMNSPLHF | TGCGCCAGCAGCTTGTCACAAATGAATTCACCCCTCCACTTT
TRBJ2-7 | once | 14 | TRBV11-3 | - | CASSQDGGSFEQYF | TGTGCCAGCAGCCAAGACGGTGGGAGCTTCGAGCAGTACTTC
TRBJ2-5 | - | 13 | TRBV7-2 | - | CASSDSGAETQYF | TGTGCCAGCAGCGACTCAGGGGCCGAGACCCAGTACTTC
TRBJ2-7 | - | 16 | TRBV19 | - | CASSINAGWGTYEQYF | TGTGCCAGTAGTATAAATGCTGGATGGGGAACGTACGAGCAGTACTTC
TRBJ1-4 | - | 15 | TRBV7-8 | - | CASSPSSRGYEKLFF | TGTGCCAGCAGCCCCAGCTCCAGGGGTTATGAAAAACTGTTTTTT
TRBJ1-5 | - | 13 | TRBV10-1 | - | CASDGDYNQPQHF | TGCGCCAGCGACGGGGACTACAATCAGCCCCAGCATTTT
TRBJ1-5 | - | 15 | TRBV2 | TRBD1 | CASSDNVGGYQPQHF | TGTGCCAGCAGTGATAATGTAGGGGGCTATCAGCCCCAGCATTTT
TRBJ2-5 | few | 12 | TRBV19 | - | CASSMDWETQYF | TGTGCCAGTAGTATGGATTGGGAGACCCAGTACTTC
TRBJ2-1 | - | 13 | TRBV11-2 | - | CASSLSQLNEQFF | TGTGCCAGCAGCCTCTCCCAGCTGAATGAGCAGTTCTTC
TRBJ1-2 | - | 15 | TRBV6-1 | - | CASSEANSDNYGYTF | TGTGCCAGCAGTGAAGCTAACAGCGATAACTATGGCTACACCTTC
TRBJ1-2 | - | 13 | TRBV5-1 | - | CASSLGGPYGYTF | TGCGCCAGCAGCTTGGGGGGCCCCTATGGCTACACCTTC
TRBJ1-1 | - | 14 | TRBV7-2 | - | CASSSGPTNTEAFF | TGTGCCAGCAGCTCCGGGCCGACGAACACTGAAGCTTTCTTT
TRBJ2-5 | once | 17 | TRBV7-9 | TRBD1 | CASRGLYRDRVQETQYF | TGTGCCAGCAGGGGCCTATACCGGGACAGGGTGCAGGAGACCCAGTACTTC
TRBJ1-2 | - | 14 | TRBV9 | - | CASSVGGINYGYTF | TGTGCCAGCAGCGTAGGAGGGATTAACTATGGCTACACCTTC
TRBJ1-3 | - | 16 | TRBV5-1 | - | CASSLGQVSSGNTIYF | TGCGCCAGCAGCTTGGGACAGGTCAGCTCTGGAAACACCATATATTTT
TRBJ1-1 | - | 15 | TRBV2 | TRBD1 | CASRRQGATDTEAFF | TGTGCCAGCAGGCGACAGGGGGCAACAGACACTGAAGCTTTCTTT
TRBJ2-7 | - | 16 | TRBV4-1 | - | CASSQNEGRSTYEQYF | TGCGCCAGCAGCCAAAACGAGGGCAGATCTACCTACGAGCAGTACTTC